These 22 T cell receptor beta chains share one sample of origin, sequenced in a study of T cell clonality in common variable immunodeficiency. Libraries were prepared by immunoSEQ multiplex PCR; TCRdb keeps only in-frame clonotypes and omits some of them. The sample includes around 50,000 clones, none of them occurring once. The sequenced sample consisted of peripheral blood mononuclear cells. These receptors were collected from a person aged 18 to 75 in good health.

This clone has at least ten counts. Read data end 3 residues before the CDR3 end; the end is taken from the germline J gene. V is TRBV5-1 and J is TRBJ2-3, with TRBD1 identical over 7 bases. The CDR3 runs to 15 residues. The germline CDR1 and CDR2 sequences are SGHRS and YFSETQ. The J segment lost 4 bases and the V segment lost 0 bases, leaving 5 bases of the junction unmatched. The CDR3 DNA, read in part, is TGCGCCAGCAGCTTGGTACAGGGGCGGGCAGATACG. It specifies CASSLVQGRADT. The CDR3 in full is CASSLVQGRADTQYF.

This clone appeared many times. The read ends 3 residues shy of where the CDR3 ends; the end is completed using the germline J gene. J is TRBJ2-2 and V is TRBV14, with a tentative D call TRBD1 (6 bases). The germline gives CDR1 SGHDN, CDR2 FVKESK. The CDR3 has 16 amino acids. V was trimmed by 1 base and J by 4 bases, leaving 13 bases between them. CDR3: CASSQVPGRGTGELFF. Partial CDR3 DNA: TGTGCCAGCAGCCAAGTCCCTGGCAGGGGCACCGGGGAG.

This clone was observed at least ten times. CDR3 DNA (partial): TGCAGCGGCAAGCAGGGTCTCGGGGAG. Residues: CSGKQGLGE. The entire CDR3 protein is CSGKQGLGELFF. V and J are TRBV29-1 and TRBJ2-2, with D possibly being TRBD1 (5 bases). The read comes to an end 3 residues before the CDR3 does, leaving the germline J gene to fill in the end. With 7 bases removed from V and 7 bases from J, the gap between germline ends came to 13 bases. The CDR3 contains 12 residues. Germline-derived CDR1 and CDR2 are SQVTM and ANQGSEA.

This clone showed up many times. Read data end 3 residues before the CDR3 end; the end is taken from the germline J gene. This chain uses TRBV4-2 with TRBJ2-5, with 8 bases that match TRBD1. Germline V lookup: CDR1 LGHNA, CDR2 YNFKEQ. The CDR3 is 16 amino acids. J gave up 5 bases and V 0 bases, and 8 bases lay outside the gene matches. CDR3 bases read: TGTGCCAGCAGCCAAGACAGGGGGCGGTTGGGGGAGACC. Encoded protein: CASSQDRGRLGET. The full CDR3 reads CASSQDRGRLGETQYF.

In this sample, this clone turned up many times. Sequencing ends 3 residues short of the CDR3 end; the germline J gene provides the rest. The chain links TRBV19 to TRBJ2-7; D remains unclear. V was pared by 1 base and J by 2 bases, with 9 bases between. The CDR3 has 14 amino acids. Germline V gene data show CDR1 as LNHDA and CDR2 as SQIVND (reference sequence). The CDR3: CASSIALATYEQYF. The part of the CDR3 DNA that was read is TGTGCCAGTAGTATAGCACTTGCTACCTACGAG.

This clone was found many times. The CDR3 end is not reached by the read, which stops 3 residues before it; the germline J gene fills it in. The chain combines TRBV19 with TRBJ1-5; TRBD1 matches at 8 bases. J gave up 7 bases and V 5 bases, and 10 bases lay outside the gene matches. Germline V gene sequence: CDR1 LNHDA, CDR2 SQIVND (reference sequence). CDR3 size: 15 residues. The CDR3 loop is CASSPQDRGGQPQHF. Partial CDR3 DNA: TGTGCCAGTAGTCCCCAAGACAGGGGCGGGCAGCCC.

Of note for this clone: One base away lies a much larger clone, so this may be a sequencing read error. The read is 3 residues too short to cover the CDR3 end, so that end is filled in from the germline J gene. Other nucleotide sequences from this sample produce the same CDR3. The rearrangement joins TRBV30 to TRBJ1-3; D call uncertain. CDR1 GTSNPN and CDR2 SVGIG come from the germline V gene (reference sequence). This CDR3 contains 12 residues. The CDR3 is CAWSVSQNTIYF. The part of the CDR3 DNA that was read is TGTGCCTGGAGTGTCTCACAAAACACA.

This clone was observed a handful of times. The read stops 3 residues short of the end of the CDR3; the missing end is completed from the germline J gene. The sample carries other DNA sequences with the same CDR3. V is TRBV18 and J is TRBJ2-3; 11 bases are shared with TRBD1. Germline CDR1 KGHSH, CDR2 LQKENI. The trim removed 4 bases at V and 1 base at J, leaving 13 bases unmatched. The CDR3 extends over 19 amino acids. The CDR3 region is CASSRTTGQGVPGTDTQYF. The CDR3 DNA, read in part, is TGTGCCAGCTCACGGACGACGGGACAGGGGGTCCCGGGCACAGATACG.

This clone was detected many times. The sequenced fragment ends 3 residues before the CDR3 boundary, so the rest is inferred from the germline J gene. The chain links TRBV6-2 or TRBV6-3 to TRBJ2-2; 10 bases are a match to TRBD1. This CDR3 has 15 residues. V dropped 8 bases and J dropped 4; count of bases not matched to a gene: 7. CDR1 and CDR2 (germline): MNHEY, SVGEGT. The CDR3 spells CASLRTGGGTGELFF. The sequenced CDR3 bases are TGTGCCAGCCTTAGGACAGGGGGAGGCACCGGGGAG.

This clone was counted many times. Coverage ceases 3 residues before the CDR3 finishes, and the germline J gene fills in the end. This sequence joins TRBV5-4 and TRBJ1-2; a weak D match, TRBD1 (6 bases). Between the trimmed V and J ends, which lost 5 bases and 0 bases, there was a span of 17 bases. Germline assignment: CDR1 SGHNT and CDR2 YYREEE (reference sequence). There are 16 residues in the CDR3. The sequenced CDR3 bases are TGTGCCAGCAGACCTCGGACAGAGCACTCTAACTATGGC. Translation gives CASRPRTEHSNYG. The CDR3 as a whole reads CASRPRTEHSNYGYTF. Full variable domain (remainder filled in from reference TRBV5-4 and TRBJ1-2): ETGVTQSPTHLIKTRGQQVTLRCSSQSGHNTVSWYQQALGQGPQFIFQYYREEENGRGNFPPRFSGLQFPNYSSELNVNALELDDSALYLCASRPRTEHSNYGYTFGSGTRLTVV.

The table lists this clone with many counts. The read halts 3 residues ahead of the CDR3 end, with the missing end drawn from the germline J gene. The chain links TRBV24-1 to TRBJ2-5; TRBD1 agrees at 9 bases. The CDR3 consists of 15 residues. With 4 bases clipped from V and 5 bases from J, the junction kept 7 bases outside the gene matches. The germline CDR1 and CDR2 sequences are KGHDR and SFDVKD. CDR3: CATSDSRQGGETQYF. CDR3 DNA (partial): TGTGCCACCAGTGACTCCAGACAGGGGGGTGAGACC.

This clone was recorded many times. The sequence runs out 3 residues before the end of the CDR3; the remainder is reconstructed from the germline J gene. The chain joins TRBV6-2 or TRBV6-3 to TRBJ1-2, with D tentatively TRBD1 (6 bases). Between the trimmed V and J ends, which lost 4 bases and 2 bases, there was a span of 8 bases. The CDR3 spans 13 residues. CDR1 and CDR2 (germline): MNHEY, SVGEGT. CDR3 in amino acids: CASSLGANYGYTF. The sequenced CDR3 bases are TGTGCCAGCAGTTTGGGGGCCAACTATGGC.

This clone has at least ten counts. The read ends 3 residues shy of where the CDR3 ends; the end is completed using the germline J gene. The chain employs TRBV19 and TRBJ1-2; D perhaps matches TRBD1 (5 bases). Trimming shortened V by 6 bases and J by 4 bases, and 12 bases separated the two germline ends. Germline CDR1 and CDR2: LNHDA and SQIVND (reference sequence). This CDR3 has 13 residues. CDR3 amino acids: CASSRDWGYGYTF. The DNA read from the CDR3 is TGTGCCAGTAGCCGGGACTGGGGCTATGGC.

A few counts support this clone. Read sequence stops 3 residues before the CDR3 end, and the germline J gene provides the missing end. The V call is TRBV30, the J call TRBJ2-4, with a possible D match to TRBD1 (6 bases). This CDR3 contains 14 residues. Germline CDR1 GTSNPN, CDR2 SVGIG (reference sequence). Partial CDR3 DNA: TGTGCCTGGACGGGACACCCGACTAACTATGGT. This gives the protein CAWTGHPTNYG. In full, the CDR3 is CAWTGHPTNYGQYF. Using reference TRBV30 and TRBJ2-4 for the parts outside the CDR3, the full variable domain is SQTIHQWPATLVQPVGSPLSLECTVEGTSNPNLYWYRQAAGRGLQLLFYSVGIGQISSEVPQNLSASRPQDRQFILSSKKLLLSDSGFYLCAWTGHPTNYGQYFGAGTRLSVL.

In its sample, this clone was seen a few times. The CDR3: CASSLRGGSNQPQYF. The sequenced CDR3 bases are TGCGCCAGCAGCTTGAGGGGAGGAAGCAATCAGCCG. The chain combines TRBV5-1 with TRBJ2-3; D perhaps matches TRBD2 (6 bases). The read is 3 residues too short to cover the CDR3 end, so that end is filled in from the germline J gene. Germline V gives CDR1 SGHRS, CDR2 YFSETQ. The CDR3 extends over 15 amino acids.

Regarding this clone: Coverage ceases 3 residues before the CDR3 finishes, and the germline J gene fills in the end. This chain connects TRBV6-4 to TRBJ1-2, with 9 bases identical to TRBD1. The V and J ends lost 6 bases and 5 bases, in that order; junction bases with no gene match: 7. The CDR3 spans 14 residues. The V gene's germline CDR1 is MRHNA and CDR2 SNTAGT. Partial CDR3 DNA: TGTGCCAGCAGCGCCCTGGGGACAGGGTATGGC. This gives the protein CASSALGTGYG. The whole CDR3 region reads CASSALGTGYGYTF.

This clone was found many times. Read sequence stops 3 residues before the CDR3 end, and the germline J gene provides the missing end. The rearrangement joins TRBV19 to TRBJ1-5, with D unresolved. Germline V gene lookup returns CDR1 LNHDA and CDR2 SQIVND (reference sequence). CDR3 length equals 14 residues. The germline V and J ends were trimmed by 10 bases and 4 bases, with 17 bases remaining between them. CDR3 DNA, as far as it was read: TGTGCCACACTCGACCACAGAAAGAATCAGCCC. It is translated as CATLDHRKNQP. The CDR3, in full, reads CATLDHRKNQPQHF.

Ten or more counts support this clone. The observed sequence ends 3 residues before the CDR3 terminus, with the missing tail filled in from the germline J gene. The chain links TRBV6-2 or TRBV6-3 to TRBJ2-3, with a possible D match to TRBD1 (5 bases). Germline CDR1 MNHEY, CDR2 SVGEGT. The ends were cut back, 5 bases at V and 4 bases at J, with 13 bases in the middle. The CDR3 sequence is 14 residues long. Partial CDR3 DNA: TGTGCCAGCAGTCAGCGACAGTATCCAGATACG. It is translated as CASSQRQYPDT. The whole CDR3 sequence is CASSQRQYPDTQYF.

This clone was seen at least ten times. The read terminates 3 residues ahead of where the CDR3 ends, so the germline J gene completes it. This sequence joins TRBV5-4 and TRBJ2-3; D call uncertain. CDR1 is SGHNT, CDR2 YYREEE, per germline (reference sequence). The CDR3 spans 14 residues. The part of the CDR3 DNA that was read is TGTGCCAGCAGCTCTACGTACCCCCAAGAGACG. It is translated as CASSSTYPQET. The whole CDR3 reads CASSSTYPQETQYF. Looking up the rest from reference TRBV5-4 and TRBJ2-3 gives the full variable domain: ETGVTQSPTHLIKTRGQQVTLRCSSQSGHNTVSWYQQALGQGPQFIFQYYREEENGRGNFPPRFSGLQFPNYSSELNVNALELDDSALYLCASSSTYPQETQYFGPGTRLTVL.

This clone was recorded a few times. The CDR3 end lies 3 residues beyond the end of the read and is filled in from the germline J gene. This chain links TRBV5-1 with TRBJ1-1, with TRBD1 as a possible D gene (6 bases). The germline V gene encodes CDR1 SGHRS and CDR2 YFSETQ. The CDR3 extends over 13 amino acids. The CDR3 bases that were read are TGCGCCAGCAGCTTTCCCAGGGGAGAGACA. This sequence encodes CASSFPRGET. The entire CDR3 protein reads CASSFPRGETAFF.

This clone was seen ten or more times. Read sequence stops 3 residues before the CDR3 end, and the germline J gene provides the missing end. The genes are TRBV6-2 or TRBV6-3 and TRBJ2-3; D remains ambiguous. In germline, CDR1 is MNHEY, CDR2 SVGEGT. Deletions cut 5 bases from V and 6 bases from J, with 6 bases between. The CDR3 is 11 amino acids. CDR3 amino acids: CASSPGDTQYF. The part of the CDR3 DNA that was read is TGTGCCAGCAGTCCCGGTGATACG.

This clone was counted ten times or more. Incomplete CDR3 DNA: TGTGCCAGCAGTCCCTGGGGGGGGGTGAAGCGCAATCAGCCC. Amino acids: CASSPWGGVKRNQP. The CDR3, in full, reads CASSPWGGVKRNQPQHF. V gene TRBV28 combines with J gene TRBJ1-5; possible D gene TRBD1, 5 bases. The read gets to within 3 residues of the CDR3 end, and the germline J gene fills in the rest. The CDR3 spans 17 residues. Germline CDR1 reads MDHEN; CDR2 reads SYDVKM. Trimming cost V 5 bases and J 2 bases, with 19 bases left between them.